The rows below give T cell receptor beta chains drawn from one sample of a study of shared clonotypes between healthy human individuals. The method was immunoSEQ multiplex PCR; TCRdb's version includes in-frame clones alone and lacks a portion of them. The data hold hundreds of thousands of clones, with almost 97% observed a single time. Material: naive CD4+ T cells sorted from blood. These receptors all come from a woman in her 30s in good health. CDR3s include the opening cysteine and the closing phenylalanine or tryptophan. D genes are given only for firm matches. The listing skips clone size in some rows; elsewhere it reads once, few, many or a size class.

J	D	size	V	CDR3	DNA
TRBJ2-5	.	.	TRBV5-1	CASSRGGQQETQYF	TGCGCCAGCAGCCGGGGGGGACAGCAAGAGACCCAGTACTTC
TRBJ2-5	.	.	TRBV7-2	CASSISSKPGTQYF	TGTGCCAGCAGTATTAGCAGCAAACCAGGGACCCAGTACTTC
TRBJ2-3	.	.	TRBV7-3	CASSSKGTDTQYF	TGTGCCAGCAGCTCGAAAGGGACAGATACGCAGTATTTT
TRBJ2-1	.	.	TRBV27	CASSSPEFQYSEQFF	TGTGCCAGCAGTTCCCCGGAGTTTCAATATAGTGAGCAGTTCTTC
TRBJ2-1	TRBD2	once	TRBV28	CASSLSSGSSDEQFF	TGTGCCAGCAGTTTATCTAGCGGGAGTTCCGATGAGCAGTTCTTC
TRBJ1-5	.	.	TRBV27	CASSLAPTRGNQPQHF	TGTGCCAGCAGTTTAGCCCCCACGAGGGGGAATCAGCCCCAGCATTTT
TRBJ2-5	TRBD1	.	TRBV7-2	CATWDRGRRLAGTQETQYF	TGTGCCACCTGGGACAGGGGGCGCAGGCTAGCGGGTACCCAAGAGACCCAGTACTTC
TRBJ2-1	.	.	TRBV2	CASSQYNNEQFF	TGTGCCAGCAGTCAATACAACAATGAGCAGTTCTTC
TRBJ1-1	.	.	TRBV10-3	CAISGEGTEAFF	TGTGCCATCAGTGGGGAGGGCACTGAAGCTTTCTTT
TRBJ2-5	.	.	TRBV18	CASSPERETQYF	TGTGCCAGCTCACCAGAGCGAGAGACCCAGTACTTC
TRBJ1-3	TRBD1	.	TRBV28	CASSSTGDNGNTIYF	TGTGCCAGCAGCTCTACAGGGGATAATGGAAACACCATATATTTT
TRBJ2-7	TRBD2	.	TRBV10-2	CASTWTSGRYEQYF	TGCGCCAGCACCTGGACTAGCGGGAGATACGAGCAGTACTTC
TRBJ2-5	.	.	TRBV9	CASSVQDQETQYF	TGTGCCAGCAGCGTTCAGGACCAAGAGACCCAGTACTTC
TRBJ2-6	.	.	TRBV28	CASTPDVAYGSGANVLTF	TGTGCCAGCACCCCCGATGTGGCCTATGGGTCTGGGGCCAACGTCCTGACTTTC
TRBJ2-7	TRBD1	.	TRBV28	CASTAGTGKTYEQYF	TGTGCCAGCACCGCCGGGACAGGGAAAACCTACGAGCAGTACTTC
TRBJ1-5	.	.	TRBV7-9	CASEGGDDQPQHF	TGTGCCAGCGAGGGAGGGGACGATCAGCCCCAGCATTTT
TRBJ2-7	.	.	TRBV5-5	CASSFDRVGWGGGYEQYF	TGTGCCAGCAGCTTCGACAGGGTAGGTTGGGGAGGGGGATACGAGCAGTACTTC
TRBJ2-2	TRBD2	once	TRBV28	CASIPGGMDTGELFF	TGTGCCAGCATCCCGGGGGGGATGGACACCGGGGAGCTGTTTTTT
TRBJ2-1	TRBD1	.	TRBV19	CASSMSRQGAYNEQFF	TGTGCCAGTAGTATGAGTCGGCAGGGGGCCTACAATGAGCAGTTCTTC
TRBJ1-4	.	.	TRBV27	CASSSTNEKLFF	TGTGCCAGCAGTTCAACTAATGAAAAACTGTTTTTT
TRBJ1-2	.	.	TRBV28	CASSVPVEGGDGYTF	TGTGCCAGCAGTGTGCCTGTGGAGGGAGGGGATGGCTACACCTTC
TRBJ2-4	TRBD1	.	TRBV10-3	CAISGGTGPKNIQYF	TGTGCCATCAGTGGTGGGACAGGGCCCAAAAACATTCAGTACTTC
TRBJ2-5	.	.	TRBV5-1	CASSLVGGVGRETQYF	TGCGCCAGCAGCTTGGTCGGGGGCGTTGGGCGAGAGACCCAGTACTTC
TRBJ2-7	.	.	TRBV7-2	CASSPTSQLGEQYF	TGTGCCAGCAGCCCTACTAGTCAGTTGGGCGAGCAGTACTTC
TRBJ2-1	TRBD2	.	TRBV11-2	CASSKAGGRYNEQFF	TGTGCCAGCAGCAAAGCCGGCGGGAGATACAATGAGCAGTTCTTC
TRBJ2-1	TRBD1	.	TRBV30	CAWSGRFGTGEGNEQFF	TGTGCCTGGAGTGGGCGTTTCGGGACAGGGGAGGGGAATGAGCAGTTCTTC
TRBJ2-3	TRBD2	.	TRBV28	CAIIAGGTSTDTQYF	TGTGCCATCATAGCGGGAGGGACTAGCACAGATACGCAGTATTTT
TRBJ2-5	.	.	TRBV5-1	CASSLSETQYF	TGCGCCAGCAGCTTGAGTGAGACCCAGTACTTC
TRBJ1-1	TRBD1	.	TRBV4-1	CASSALWTGYTEAFF	TGCGCCAGCAGCGCCCTCTGGACAGGATACACTGAAGCTTTCTTT
TRBJ1-5	.	.	TRBV6-5	CASSYSGQPQHF	TGTGCCAGCAGTTACTCAGGGCAGCCCCAGCATTTT
TRBJ2-2	.	.	TRBV7-2	CASSSPLVGELFF	TGTGCCAGCAGCTCCCCCCTTGTCGGGGAGCTGTTTTTT
TRBJ1-1	.	.	TRBV19	CASNPGHSLNTEAFF	TGTGCCAGTAATCCGGGACACTCTTTGAACACTGAAGCTTTCTTT